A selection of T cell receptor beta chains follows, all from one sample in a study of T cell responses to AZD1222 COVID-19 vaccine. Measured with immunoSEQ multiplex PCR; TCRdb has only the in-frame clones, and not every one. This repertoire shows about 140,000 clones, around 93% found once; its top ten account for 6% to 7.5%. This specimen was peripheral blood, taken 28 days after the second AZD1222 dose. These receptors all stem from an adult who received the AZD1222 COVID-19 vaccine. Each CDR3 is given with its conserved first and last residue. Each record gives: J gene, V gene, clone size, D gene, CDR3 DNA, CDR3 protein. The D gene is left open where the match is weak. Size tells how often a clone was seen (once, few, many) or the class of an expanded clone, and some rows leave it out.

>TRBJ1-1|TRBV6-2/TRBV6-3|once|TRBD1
TGTGCCAGCAGTTACTCGATTTCGGGACAGACACCGAACACTGAAGCTTTCTTT
CASSYSISGQTPNTEAFF
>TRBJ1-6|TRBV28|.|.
TGTGCCAGCAGTTTCGAATTCGGGGCCCATAATAATTCACCCCTCCACTTT
CASSFEFGAHNNSPLHF
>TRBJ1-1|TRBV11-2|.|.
TGTGCCAGCAGCTTACCAGGGAATTCGGTGGCTTTCTTT
CASSLPGNSVAFF
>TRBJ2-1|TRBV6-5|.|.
TGTGCCAGCAGGTCCCCGGGTAATGAGCAGTTCTTC
CASRSPGNEQFF
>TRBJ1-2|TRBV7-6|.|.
TGTGCCAGCAACGAGCTCAAGGGCTACACCTTC
CASNELKGYTF
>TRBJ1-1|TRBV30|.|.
TGTGCCTGGAGTGCGGAGGTAAATGTGGGTGAAGCTTTCTTT
CAWSAEVNVGEAFF
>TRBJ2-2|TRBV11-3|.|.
TGTGCCAGCAGCCAACATCCGGGACATAACACCGGGGAGCTGTTTTTT
CASSQHPGHNTGELFF
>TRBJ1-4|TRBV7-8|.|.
TGTGCCAGCAGCTCCTCGCCGGGGACTAATGAAAAACTGTTTTTT
CASSSSPGTNEKLFF
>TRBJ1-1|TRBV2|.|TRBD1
TGTGCCAGCGGAGGACAGGGAAGGACTGAAGCTTTCTTT
CASGGQGRTEAFF
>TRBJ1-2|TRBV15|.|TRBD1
TGTGCCACCAGCAGTCAAAGGACAGGCCATAACTATGGCTACACCTTC
CATSSQRTGHNYGYTF
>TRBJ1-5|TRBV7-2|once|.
TGTGCCAGCAGTCAGGGGTTTCATCAGCCCCAGCATTTT
CASSQGFHQPQHF
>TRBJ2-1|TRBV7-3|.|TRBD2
TGTGCCAGCAGCTTGAACGGGGGGGCGACCCATGAGCAGTTCTTC
CASSLNGGATHEQFF